This note documents a single T cell receptor (beta chain) sequence. Those enrolled, adults aged roughly 18 to 89 years, came from under 25 US areas. This record belongs to a study of blood T cell repertoires in COVID-19. Clones were sequenced by immunoSEQ multiplex PCR, and TCRdb holds only the in-frame ones, with some missing. The sample carries about 130,000 clones, around 83% recorded once. The material sequenced was PBMCs or T cells enriched from blood (not recorded which). The clonotype was recovered from a man aged 25 to 40 who had recovered from COVID-19.

CDR3 DNA: TGTGCCAGCAGCCCCGACGGGACAGCCTATGGCTACACCTTC. Amino acid sequence: CASSPDGTAYGYTF. The chain carries TRBV9 and TRBJ1-2, with 7 nucleotides matching TRBD1. CDR1 and CDR2 from the germline V gene are SGDLS and YYNGEE. This CDR3 comprises 14 residues. Losses at the gene ends were 4 bases for V and 4 bases for J; bases not matched to a gene: 7.